These T cell receptor beta chains were read from a single sample in a study of cytomegalovirus exposure and HLA in healthy donors. Libraries were prepared by immunoSEQ multiplex PCR; TCRdb keeps only in-frame clonotypes and omits some of them. The profile shows 110,000 to 150,000 clones, roughly a tenth of them singletons. Sequenced sample: PBMCs. These receptors were taken from a male donor in good health and CMV-seronegative. The CDR3 runs from the conserved cysteine through the conserved F or W. D genes are given only for firm matches. Clone size is given for some rows only: seen once, a few or many times, or a class if the clone is expanded.

J	V	size	D	CDR3	DNA
TRBJ1-4	TRBV18	-	TRBD1	CASSGLPQGALTNEKLFF	TGTGCCAGCTCCGGACTCCCTCAGGGGGCGTTGACTAATGAAAAACTGTTTTTT
TRBJ2-5	TRBV14	-	-	CASSQGPRGETQYF	TGTGCCAGCAGCCAAGGACCACGAGGCGAGACCCAGTACTTC
TRBJ2-2	TRBV7-9	-	-	CASSLLENTGELFF	TGTGCCAGCAGCTTACTAGAGAACACCGGGGAGCTGTTTTTT
TRBJ2-3	TRBV9	-	-	CASSAFRGRSTDTQYF	TGTGCCAGCAGCGCCTTTCGCGGGCGTAGCACAGATACGCAGTATTTT
TRBJ1-2	TRBV4-1	few	-	CASRRPGGRDQGYTF	TGCGCCAGCAGACGCCCGGGGGGGCGAGACCAAGGCTACACCTTC
TRBJ1-1	TRBV7-8	few	-	CASSSPENTEAFF	TGTGCCAGCAGTTCCCCAGAGAACACTGAAGCTTTCTTT
TRBJ1-2	TRBV6-1	-	-	CASSEATTISYGYTF	TGTGCCAGCAGTGAAGCCACAACAATTTCCTATGGCTACACCTTC
TRBJ2-1	TRBV5-1	-	-	CASSFEGASYNEQFF	TGCGCCAGCAGCTTTGAGGGTGCCTCCTACAATGAGCAGTTCTTC
TRBJ1-6	TRBV30	few	TRBD1	CAWAKQGASYNSPLHF	TGTGCCTGGGCCAAACAGGGGGCCTCCTATAATTCACCCCTCCACTTT
TRBJ2-2	TRBV28	-	-	CASSFSGTGELFF	TGTGCCAGCAGTTTTTCAGGGACCGGGGAGCTGTTTTTT
TRBJ1-2	TRBV28	-	TRBD1	CASSSRQGIWDGYTF	TGTGCCAGCAGTAGTAGACAGGGCATCTGGGATGGCTACACCTTC
TRBJ2-1	TRBV6-1	-	-	CASSPPEWYFNEQFF	TGTGCCAGCAGTCCCCCGGAGTGGTATTTCAATGAGCAGTTCTTC
TRBJ2-7	TRBV29-1	-	TRBD2	CSVVSGGSYEQYF	TGCAGCGTTGTGTCGGGAGGGTCCTACGAGCAGTACTTC
TRBJ1-1	TRBV7-2	few	TRBD1	CASSFDRGTEAFF	TGTGCCAGCAGCTTTGACAGGGGGACTGAAGCTTTCTTT
TRBJ2-7	TRBV21-1	-	-	CASSKETRYEQYF	TGTGCCAGCAGCAAAGAAACAAGATACGAGCAGTACTTC
TRBJ1-2	TRBV29-1	-	TRBD1	CSCGAGTGGPFGYGYTF	TGCAGCTGCGGGGCCGGGACAGGGGGGCCGTTCGGCTATGGCTACACCTTC
TRBJ1-5	TRBV6-4	few	-	CASSLKGKADIGNQPQHF	TGTGCCAGCAGTTTGAAAGGGAAGGCGGACATTGGCAATCAGCCCCAGCATTTT
TRBJ2-1	TRBV4-1	few	-	CASSQGLWRAFEIQQFF	TGCGCCAGCAGCCAAGGTCTCTGGCGGGCGTTCGAGATTCAACAGTTCTTC
TRBJ2-7	TRBV19	few	TRBD1	CASSWDRASYEQYF	TGTGCCAGTAGTTGGGACAGGGCCTCCTACGAGCAGTACTTC
TRBJ2-7	TRBV7-9	few	TRBD2	CASSLDRDYNYEQYF	TGTGCCAGCAGCTTAGACCGGGACTACAACTACGAGCAGTACTTC
TRBJ2-5	TRBV29-1	once	-	CSASGEGQYF	TGCAGCGCTTCAGGGGAGGGGCAGTACTTC
TRBJ2-3	TRBV4-2	-	TRBD2	CASSQEGRLAGGPDTQYF	TGTGCCAGCAGCCAAGAAGGGAGGCTAGCGGGAGGGCCAGATACGCAGTATTTT
TRBJ1-4	TRBV19	-	TRBD1	CASSGRQGRNEKLFF	TGTGCCAGTAGTGGAAGACAGGGGAGGAATGAAAAACTGTTTTTT
TRBJ1-3	TRBV20-1	-	-	CSTYSGNTIYF	TGCAGTACATACTCTGGAAACACCATATATTTT
TRBJ2-2	TRBV6-5	few	-	CASSYNGGQTGELFF	TGTGCCAGCAGTTACAACGGGGGACAGACCGGGGAGCTGTTTTTT
TRBJ1-2	TRBV30	-	-	CAWGTSTSGYTF	TGTGCCTGGGGGACATCTACCAGCGGCTACACCTTC
TRBJ1-1	TRBV5-1	few	-	CASSPGGGTNTEAFF	TGCGCCAGCAGCCCGGGGGGGGGAACGAACACTGAAGCTTTCTTT
TRBJ1-1	TRBV6-5	-	-	CASSYSRANTEAFF	TGTGCCAGCAGTTACTCCAGGGCGAACACTGAAGCTTTCTTT
TRBJ1-4	TRBV5-1	-	-	CASSLDIGQGLNEKLFF	TGCGCCAGCAGCTTGGATATCGGGCAGGGCCTAAATGAAAAACTGTTTTTT
TRBJ2-5	TRBV11-2	-	-	CASSPGTRETQYF	TGTGCCAGCAGCCCAGGGACAAGAGAGACCCAGTACTTC
TRBJ2-3	TRBV7-3	-	TRBD2	CASSRRTSGASDTQYF	TGTGCCAGCAGCCGCCGGACTAGCGGGGCCTCAGATACGCAGTATTTT
TRBJ2-1	TRBV28	few	TRBD2	CASSLTGTSGRLGGEQFF	TGTGCCAGCAGTTTGACCGGGACTAGCGGGAGGTTAGGGGGTGAGCAGTTCTTC
TRBJ1-2	TRBV4-3	-	-	CASSQELGAVYGYTF	TGCGCCAGCAGCCAAGAGCTAGGGGCGGTCTATGGCTACACCTTC
TRBJ1-2	TRBV30	few	-	CAWSPTPGSRYGYTF	TGTGCCTGGAGTCCTACGCCAGGTTCTCGCTATGGCTACACCTTC
TRBJ2-1	TRBV4-1	few	TRBD2	CASSQLAGGLYNEQFF	TGCGCCAGCAGCCAGTTAGCGGGGGGGCTCTACAATGAGCAGTTCTTC
TRBJ2-7	TRBV11-2	few	-	CASRPPVDNASYEQYF	TGTGCCAGCAGACCCCCGGTCGACAATGCCTCCTACGAGCAGTACTTC
TRBJ1-5	TRBV19	-	TRBD1	CASSIGTGWGQPQHF	TGTGCCAGTAGTATAGGGACAGGTTGGGGGCAGCCCCAGCATTTT
TRBJ2-7	TRBV27	-	-	CASSPAARITYEQYF	TGTGCCAGCAGCCCAGCTGCTAGAATCACCTACGAGCAGTACTTC
TRBJ2-1	TRBV9	-	TRBD1	CASRGQGFTEQFF	TGTGCCAGCAGGGGACAGGGTTTTACTGAGCAGTTCTTC
TRBJ2-7	TRBV28	few	-	CASSLIALREQYF	TGTGCCAGCAGTTTAATAGCTCTACGTGAGCAGTACTTC
TRBJ1-2	TRBV6-5	-	-	CASSYSRGNGYGYTF	TGTGCCAGCAGTTACTCGAGAGGAAACGGTTATGGCTACACCTTC
TRBJ1-2	TRBV27	-	-	CASSLAGQGFYGYTF	TGTGCCAGCAGTTTAGCCGGGCAGGGATTCTATGGCTACACCTTC
TRBJ2-3	TRBV4-2	-	-	CASSLNAGTQYF	TGTGCCAGCAGCCTTAATGCGGGTACGCAGTATTTT
TRBJ2-3	TRBV4-2	-	TRBD2	CASSQELAGVTDTQYF	TGTGCCAGCAGCCAAGAGCTAGCGGGAGTTACAGATACGCAGTATTTT
TRBJ2-3	TRBV6-6	-	-	CASSYGGGGTDTQYF	TGTGCCAGCAGTTACGGAGGGGGCGGCACAGATACGCAGTATTTT
TRBJ1-1	TRBV28	few	-	CASSPWGGRSGKAFF	TGTGCCAGCAGTCCTTGGGGGGGCAGGTCGGGGAAAGCTTTCTTT
TRBJ1-1	TRBV27	-	-	CASSSMDTSNTEAFF	TGTGCCAGCAGTTCAATGGACACCTCGAACACTGAAGCTTTCTTT
TRBJ2-7	TRBV5-4	few	TRBD2	CASSLTYGTSGYEQYF	TGTGCCAGCAGCCTAACTTACGGGACTAGCGGATACGAGCAGTACTTC
TRBJ2-1	TRBV4-3	-	-	CASSQGAGTYNEQFF	TGCGCCAGCAGCCAAGGGGCAGGGACCTACAATGAGCAGTTCTTC
TRBJ2-3	TRBV20-1	-	-	CSARNRDTQYF	TGCAGTGCTAGGAACAGAGATACGCAGTATTTT
TRBJ2-2	TRBV11-3	-	TRBD2	CASSRRLAGGTGELFF	TGTGCCAGCAGCAGACGACTAGCGGGGGGGACCGGGGAGCTGTTTTTT
TRBJ2-3	TRBV5-4	few	TRBD2	CASSSGLAVDTQYF	TGTGCCAGCAGCTCCGGACTAGCGGTAGATACGCAGTATTTT
TRBJ2-2	TRBV25-1	few	-	CASSELYPSSNTGELFF	TGTGCCAGCAGTGAATTGTACCCCAGTTCCAACACCGGGGAGCTGTTTTTT